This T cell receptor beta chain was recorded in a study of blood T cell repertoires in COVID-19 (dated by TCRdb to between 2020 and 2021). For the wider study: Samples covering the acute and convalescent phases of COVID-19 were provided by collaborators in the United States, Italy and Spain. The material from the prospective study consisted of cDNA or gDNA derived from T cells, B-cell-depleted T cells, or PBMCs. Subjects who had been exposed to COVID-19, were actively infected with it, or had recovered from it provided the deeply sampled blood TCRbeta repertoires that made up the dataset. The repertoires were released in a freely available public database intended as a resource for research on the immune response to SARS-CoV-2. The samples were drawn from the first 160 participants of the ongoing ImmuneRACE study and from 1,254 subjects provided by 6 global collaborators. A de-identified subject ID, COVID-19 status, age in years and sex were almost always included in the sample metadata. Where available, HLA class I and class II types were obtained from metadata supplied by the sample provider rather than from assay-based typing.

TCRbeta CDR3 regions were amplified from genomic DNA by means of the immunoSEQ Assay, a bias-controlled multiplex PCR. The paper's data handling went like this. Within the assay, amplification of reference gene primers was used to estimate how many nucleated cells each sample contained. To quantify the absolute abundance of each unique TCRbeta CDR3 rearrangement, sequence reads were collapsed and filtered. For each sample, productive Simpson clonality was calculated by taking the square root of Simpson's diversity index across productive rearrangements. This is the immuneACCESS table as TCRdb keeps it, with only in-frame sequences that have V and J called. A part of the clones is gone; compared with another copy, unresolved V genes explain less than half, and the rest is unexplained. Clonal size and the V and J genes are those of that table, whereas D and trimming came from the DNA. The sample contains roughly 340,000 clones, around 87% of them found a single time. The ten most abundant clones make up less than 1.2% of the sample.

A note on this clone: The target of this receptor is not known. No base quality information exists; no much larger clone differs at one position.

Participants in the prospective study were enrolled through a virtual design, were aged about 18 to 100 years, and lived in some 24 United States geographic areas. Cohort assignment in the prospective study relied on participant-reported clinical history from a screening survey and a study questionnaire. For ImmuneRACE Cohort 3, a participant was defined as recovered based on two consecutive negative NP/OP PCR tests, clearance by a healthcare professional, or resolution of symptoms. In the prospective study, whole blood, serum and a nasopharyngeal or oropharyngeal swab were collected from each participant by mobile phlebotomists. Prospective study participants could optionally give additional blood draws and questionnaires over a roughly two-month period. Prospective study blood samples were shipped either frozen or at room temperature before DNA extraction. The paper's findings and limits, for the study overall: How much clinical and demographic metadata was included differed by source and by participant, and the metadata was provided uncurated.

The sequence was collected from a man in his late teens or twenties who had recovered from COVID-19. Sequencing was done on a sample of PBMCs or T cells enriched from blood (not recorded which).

This receptor has the CDR3 CASSWGRERTVGETQYF. The nucleotides are TGTGCCAGCAGCTGGGGGCGTGAGCGGACGGTGGGGGAGACCCAGTACTTC. The chain couples TRBV5-4 to TRBJ2-5; TRBD1 is possibly the D segment (6 matching bases). The CDR3 runs 17 amino acids, cysteine and phenylalanine included. Only the CDR3 DNA stays, 51 bases, in frame from base 1. Taken from the germline V gene (reference sequence), the CDR1 and CDR2 loops are SGHNT and YYREEE. Trimming at the junction amounts to 3 bases on V and 5 bases on J, and the germline ends lie 23 bases apart.